A single T cell receptor (beta chain) is shown here with its context. The data stem from a study of T cell changes during pregnancy in multiple sclerosis. Sequenced by immunoSEQ multiplex PCR; TCRdb stores in-frame clones only, minus some. The sample holds tens of thousands of clones, over 75% seen once. This CDR3 contains 18 residues. Germline CDR1 and CDR2: PRHDT and FYEKMQ (reference sequence). With V trimmed by 5 bases and J by 3 bases, 17 bases remained unmatched. The chain has TRBV13 and TRBJ2-3, with 7 bases lining up with TRBD2. The sequence was collected from a female donor with multiple sclerosis, enrolled in a pregnancy study. The sequences come from peripheral blood, collected in the third trimester of pregnancy. DNA for the CDR3: TGTGCCAGCAGCCCCTCACCGACGGGGGGATTAACAACAGATACGCAGTATTTT. Encoded protein: CASSPSPTGGLTTDTQYF.